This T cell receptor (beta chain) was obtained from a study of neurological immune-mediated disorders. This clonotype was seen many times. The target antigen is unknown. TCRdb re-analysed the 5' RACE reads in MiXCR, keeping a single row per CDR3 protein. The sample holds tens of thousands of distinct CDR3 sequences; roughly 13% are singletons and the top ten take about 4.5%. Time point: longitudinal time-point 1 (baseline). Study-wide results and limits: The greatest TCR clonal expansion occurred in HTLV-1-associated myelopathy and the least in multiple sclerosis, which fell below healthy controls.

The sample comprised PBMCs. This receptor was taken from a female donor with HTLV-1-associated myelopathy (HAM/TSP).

CDR3 amino acids: CASSLDRRADLDEQFF. The CDR3 DNA reads as TGTGCCAGCAGCTTGGATAGGCGAGCGGACTTGGATGAGCAGTTCTTC. This sequence joins TRBV5-5 and TRBJ2-1, with D tentatively TRBD2 (5 bases). Between the trimmed V and J ends, which lost 0 bases and 8 bases, there was a span of 18 bases. The germline V gene has CDR1 SGHKS and CDR2 YYEKEE (reference sequence). The CDR3 is made up of 16 amino acids.